These T cell receptor beta chains were read from a single sample in a study of patients and donors after allogeneic stem cell transplantation. MiXCR, applied by TCRdb to the RT-PCR reads, yields one record per CDR3 protein. The top ten hold around a tenth of the sample, which has roughly 230,000 distinct CDR3 sequences, 11% to 15% seen once. The sequencing input was blood, either unsorted or a sorted T cell fraction (not recorded which). All receptors come from a human donor who was either an allogeneic HSCT recipient or a stem cell or donor lymphocyte infusion donor (not recorded which). It is not recorded whose cells these are; they may come from a transplant donor. Both conserved end residues are part of each CDR3. Clone size is shown for a subset of rows, as once, few, many or a class of expanded clone.

j_call clone_size v_call cdr3_aa
TRBJ2-4 many TRBV4-3 CASSPSVIAKNIQYF
TRBJ1-1 many TRBV18 CASSRDYSSDTEAFF
TRBJ2-2 few TRBV7-8 CASSLVGRGTGVPGELFF
TRBJ1-2 - TRBV4-3 CASSQSRGLNGYTF
TRBJ2-3 many TRBV20-1 CSARDPSGRGRTDTQYF
TRBJ2-1 few TRBV6-4 CASSDGAGDTNEQFF
TRBJ2-1 many TRBV20-1 CSARLQSSYNEQFF
TRBJ2-1 few TRBV20-1 CSTQGGFDNEQFF
TRBJ1-6 few TRBV5-1 CASSHGTGNSPLHF
TRBJ2-3 few TRBV5-1 CASSPPTGVTDTQYF
TRBJ2-3 many TRBV29-1 CSVEERGASTQYF
TRBJ2-7 medium-sized TRBV12-3/TRBV12-4 CASSITDEQYF
TRBJ2-1 - TRBV20-1 CSARDHEGPTYNEQFF
TRBJ2-2 few TRBV7-7 CASSLRELPGELFF
TRBJ2-5 many TRBV15 CATSRDREETQYF
TRBJ2-6 - TRBV7-9 CASSLDLNLVVLTF
TRBJ1-2 many TRBV7-9 CASSLERIPNYGYTF
TRBJ2-4 - TRBV14 CASSQGTTFKNIQYF
TRBJ1-1 few TRBV6-1 CASSPGGDRTEAFF
TRBJ1-5 many TRBV5-6 CASSTWDRPLSNQPQHF
TRBJ1-1 few TRBV6-1 CASSWDRVAFF
TRBJ1-2 - TRBV7-2 CASSLGLPGYGYTF
TRBJ2-5 many TRBV21-1 CASSKPLGGCQETQYF
TRBJ2-3 - TRBV9 CASSVGSGGSTDTQYF
TRBJ1-2 many TRBV7-2 CASSLSLGYGYTF
TRBJ1-5 few TRBV7-8 CASSLVATGTGRQPQHF
TRBJ2-5 few TRBV20-1 CSARVLASGTQETQYF
TRBJ2-3 - TRBV29-1 CSVEDRDSSTFSTDTQYF
TRBJ2-5 - TRBV18 CASSPPVAGAQETQYF
TRBJ2-2 few TRBV27 CVSTVRVGTGELFF
TRBJ2-2 - TRBV12-3/TRBV12-4 CASSFGTSNTGELFF
TRBJ1-1 - TRBV11-2 CASSLLRGAEAFF
TRBJ1-4 - TRBV5-1 CASSQGAGGEKLFF
TRBJ2-1 - TRBV10-2 CASSESTRGRVGHEQFF
TRBJ2-3 many TRBV4-1 CASSQGVTGSADTQYF
TRBJ1-1 - TRBV7-2 CASSLLGREAFF
TRBJ2-5 few TRBV28 CASRPTEQETQYF
TRBJ2-1 few TRBV18 CASSPPLGGSSYNEQFF
TRBJ2-4 - TRBV5-8 CASSLLSSAKNIQYF
TRBJ1-2 few TRBV3-1 CASSQSGRSGYTF
TRBJ2-7 - TRBV5-1 CASRNTGESYEQYF
TRBJ2-2 - TRBV23-1 CASSQTGTGELFF
TRBJ1-6 - TRBV7-2 CASSLVGRSNSPLHF
TRBJ1-2 - TRBV6-5 CASSARNYGYTF
TRBJ1-5 few TRBV9 CASSVGHSSNQPQHF
TRBJ2-5 - TRBV20-1 CSAADVGETQYF
TRBJ2-2 - TRBV23-1 CASSQGGQGETGELFF
TRBJ2-7 few TRBV6-1 CASSSREGGDEQYF
TRBJ2-1 many TRBV6-1 CASSELGPQFF
TRBJ1-2 - TRBV4-3 CASSQDINRQYGYTF
TRBJ1-1 - TRBV6-2/TRBV6-3 CASSYGSFKDRANTEAFF
TRBJ2-1 many TRBV4-1 CASSQPGVAYNEQFF
TRBJ1-1 - TRBV6-1 CASSDVGPSGAFF
TRBJ2-3 - TRBV28 CASSSAPTRVDTQYF
TRBJ1-2 few TRBV16 CASSQSGPTGETF
TRBJ1-1 many TRBV11-1 CASSWRGLRTEAFF
TRBJ2-7 - TRBV6-2/TRBV6-3 CASSVGGGPATEYF